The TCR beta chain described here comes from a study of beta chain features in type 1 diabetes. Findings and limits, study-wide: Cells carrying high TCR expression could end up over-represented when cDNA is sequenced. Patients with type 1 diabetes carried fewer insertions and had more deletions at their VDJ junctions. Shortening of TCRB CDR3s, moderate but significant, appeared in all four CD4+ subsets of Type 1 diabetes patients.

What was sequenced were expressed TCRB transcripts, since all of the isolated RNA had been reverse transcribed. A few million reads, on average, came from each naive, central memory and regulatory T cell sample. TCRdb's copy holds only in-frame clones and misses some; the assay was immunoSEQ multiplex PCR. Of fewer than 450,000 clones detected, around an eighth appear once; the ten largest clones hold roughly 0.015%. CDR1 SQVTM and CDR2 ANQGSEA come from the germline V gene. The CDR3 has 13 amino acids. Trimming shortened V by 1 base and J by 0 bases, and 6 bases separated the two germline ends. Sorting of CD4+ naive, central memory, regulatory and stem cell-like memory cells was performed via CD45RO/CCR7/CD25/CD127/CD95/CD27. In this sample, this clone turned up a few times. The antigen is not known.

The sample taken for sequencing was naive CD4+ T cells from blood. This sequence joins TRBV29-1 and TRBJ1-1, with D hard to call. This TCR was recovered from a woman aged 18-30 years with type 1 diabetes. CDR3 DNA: TGCAGCGTTGAAGCATACTTGAACACTGAAGCTTTCTTT. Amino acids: CSVEAYLNTEAFF.